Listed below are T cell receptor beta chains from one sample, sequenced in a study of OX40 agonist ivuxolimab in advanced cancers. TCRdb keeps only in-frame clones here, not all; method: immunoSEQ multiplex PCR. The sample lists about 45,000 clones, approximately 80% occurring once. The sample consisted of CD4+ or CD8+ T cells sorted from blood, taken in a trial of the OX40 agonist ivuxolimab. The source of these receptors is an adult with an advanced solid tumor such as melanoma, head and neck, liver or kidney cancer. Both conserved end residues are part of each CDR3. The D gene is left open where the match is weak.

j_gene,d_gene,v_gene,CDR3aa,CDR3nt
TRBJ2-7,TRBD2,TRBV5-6,CASSDVGLAGAPVEQYF,TGTGCCAGCAGCGATGTTGGGCTAGCGGGTGCCCCTGTCGAGCAGTACTTC
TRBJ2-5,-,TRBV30,CALGEGSTRGETQYF,TGTGCTCTGGGAGAGGGGTCTACTAGAGGGGAGACCCAGTACTTC
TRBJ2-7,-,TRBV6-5,CASSYLASYEQYF,TGTGCCAGCAGTTACCTTGCCTCCTACGAGCAGTACTTC
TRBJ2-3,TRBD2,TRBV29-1,CSVALAGGTDTQYF,TGCAGCGTCGCCTTAGCGGGAGGCACAGATACGCAGTATTTT
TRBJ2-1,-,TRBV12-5,CASGLVLWREQFF,TGTGCTAGTGGTTTGGTACTCTGGCGGGAGCAGTTCTTC
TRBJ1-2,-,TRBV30,CAWERLGAANGYTF,TGTGCCTGGGAGAGATTAGGGGCAGCGAATGGCTACACCTTC
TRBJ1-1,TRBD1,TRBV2,CARTGEGVNTEAFF,TGTGCCAGGACAGGGGAGGGGGTGAACACTGAAGCTTTCTTT
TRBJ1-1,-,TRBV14,CASSQDYLGALMNTEAFF,TGTGCCAGCAGCCAAGATTACCTCGGAGCCCTAATGAACACTGAAGCTTTCTTT
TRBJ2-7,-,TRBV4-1,CASSQGSGYEQYF,TGCGCCAGCAGCCAAGGATCCGGCTACGAGCAGTACTTC
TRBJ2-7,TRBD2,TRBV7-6,CASSFGGGSSYEQYF,TGTGCCAGCAGCTTTGGCGGGGGAAGCTCCTACGAGCAGTACTTC
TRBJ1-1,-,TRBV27,CASSLGGSNTEAFF,TGTGCCAGCAGTCTGGGGGGGAGTAACACTGAAGCTTTCTTT
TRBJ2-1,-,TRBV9,CASSLQEGPYNEQFF,TGTGCCAGCAGCCTCCAGGAAGGTCCCTACAATGAGCAGTTCTTC
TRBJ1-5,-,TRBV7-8,CASSFSQGQPQHF,TGTGCCAGCAGCTTCTCTCAAGGACAGCCCCAGCATTTT
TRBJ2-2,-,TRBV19,CATGWSGPGELFF,TGTGCCACCGGATGGAGCGGCCCCGGGGAGCTGTTTTTT